These 9 T cell receptor beta chains share one sample of origin, sequenced in a study of Graves' ophthalmopathy and Graves' hyperthyroidism. Transcripts of RNA were the source for amplifying TCR beta CDR3 regions. HTBI primers were employed in first-round RT-PCR, then a second-round multiplex PCR followed. TCRdb processed the multiplex PCR reads anew with MiXCR; each CDR3 protein has one entry. The sample has about 640,000 distinct CDR3 sequences, over 40% seen once. Source material: peripheral blood. Receptor source: an adult man with Graves' ophthalmopathy.

This chain joins TRBV7-8 and TRBJ2-5, with a tentative D call TRBD2 (5 bases). Trimming shortened V by 8 bases and J by 4 bases, and 11 bases separated the two germline ends. This CDR3 comprises 12 residues. Germline lookup yields CDR1 SGHVS and CDR2 FQNEAQ. The CDR3, as DNA: TGTGCCAGCGTTAGAGGGAGAGAGACCCAGTACTTC. It is translated as CASVRGRETQYF.

A word on this clonotype: This could be a read error, since a much larger clone is one nucleotide away. This chain uses TRBV7-9 with TRBJ2-7; D is unclear. The ends were cut back, 5 bases at V and 0 bases at J, with 11 bases in the middle. This CDR3 contains 14 residues. Germline assignment: CDR1 SEHNR and CDR2 FQNEAQ (reference sequence). The CDR3 reads CASSLTKSSYEQYF. CDR3 nucleotide sequence: TGTGCCAGCAGCCTTACGAAGAGCTCCTACGAGCAGTACTTC.

A word on this clonotype: With a much larger clone just one base away, this may be a read error. The rearrangement joins TRBV24-1 to TRBJ1-5, with no clear D. The V gene's germline CDR1 is KGHDR and CDR2 SFDVKD. V gave up 11 bases and J gave up 7 bases, with 17 bases separating them. This CDR3 is 13 amino acids long. In DNA, the CDR3 is TGTGCCAGCAGGCCATATATGTTACAGCCCCAGCATTTT. As protein: CASRPYMLQPQHF.

Remarks on this clonotype: No conserved phenylalanine or tryptophan is present at the end of the CDR3, so a read error is the likely explanation. The chain joins TRBV29-1 to TRBJ1-2, with D uncertain. There are 10 residues in the CDR3. CDR1 and CDR2 (germline): SQVTM, ANQGSEA. V shed 0 bases and J shed 5 bases, with 1 base lying between them. The CDR3 DNA sequence: TGCAGCGTTGAAGAGTATGGCTACACCTCC. Amino acids: CSVEEYGYTS.

This chain connects TRBV29-1 to TRBJ1-1; D remains ambiguous. With 2 bases removed from V and 0 bases from J, the gap between germline ends came to 4 bases. The CDR3 loop spans 12 amino acids. Per the germline V gene, CDR1 is SQVTM and CDR2 is ANQGSEA. CDR3 bases: TGCAGCGTTGAAAAGGTGAACACTGAAGCTTTCTTT. It encodes CSVEKVNTEAFF.

In its sample, this clonotype was seen many times. The genes are TRBV7-6 and TRBJ1-5; 7 bases fit TRBD1. V was pared by 2 bases and J by 5 bases, with 0 bases of the junction left unmatched. The length of the CDR3 is 13 residues. Germline CDR1 SGHVS, CDR2 FNYEAQ. CDR3 amino acids: CASSLTGDQPQHF. Written as DNA, the CDR3 is TGTGCCAGCAGCTTAACAGGGGATCAGCCCCAGCATTTT.

The chain carries TRBV7-9 and TRBJ2-5; tentatively, D is TRBD1 (7 bases). The germline gives CDR1 SEHNR, CDR2 FQNEAQ (reference sequence). The CDR3 contains 14 residues. Trimming pared 11 bases from V and 4 bases from J, leaving 20 bases between. The CDR3 region has the DNA TGTGCCCTCGCAGGGGGTCCGGGGGCAGAGACCCAGTACTTC. This sequence encodes CALAGGPGAETQYF.

Of note for this clonotype: Possible read error: a much larger clone is one base away. The rearrangement joins TRBV2 to TRBJ2-5; D is perhaps TRBD1 or TRBD2 (5 bases each). Germline V lookup: CDR1 SNHLY, CDR2 FYNNEI. This CDR3 has 13 residues. CDR3 in DNA: TGTGTCAGCAACAGGAGGTACCAAGAGACCCAGTACTTC. Translating it yields CVSNRRYQETQYF.

This clonotype was seen repeatedly, ten times or more. The chain joins TRBV7-2 to TRBJ2-7; 7 nucleotides line up with TRBD1. CDR1 is SGHTA, CDR2 FQGNSA, per germline. The CDR3 contains 15 residues. The V and J ends lost 6 bases and 3 bases, in that order; junction bases with no gene match: 11. The CDR3 loop is CASSSFQGQIYEQYF. CDR3 sequence (DNA): TGTGCCAGCAGTTCTTTTCAGGGACAGATCTACGAGCAGTACTTC.